This entry features one TCR beta chain sequence. Its antigen is unidentified. This record belongs to a study of shared clonotypes between healthy human individuals. Study summary: Donors, aged 18 to 49, were a couple of women and a few men. General study findings and limits: Naive subsets tended to show greater estimated richness than memory subsets. The sole specimen, blood, was sampled, and tissue repertoires likely differ.

Libraries were prepared by immunoSEQ multiplex PCR; TCRdb keeps only in-frame clonotypes and omits some of them. The sample carries approximately 240,000 clones, approximately 70% recorded once. Germline V gene sequence: CDR1 MNHEY, CDR2 SMNVEV (reference sequence). This CDR3 comprises 15 residues. V lost 2 bases, J lost 4 bases, and 15 bases lay in between. Input material: memory CD4+ T cells sorted from blood. Subset described: CD45RA-negative fraction. The TCR originated in a man younger than 45 in good health. This rearrangement joins TRBV27 to TRBJ2-7; D perhaps matches TRBD1 (5 bases). The CDR3, as DNA: TGTGCCAGCAGTTTAAATGCAGGGCTAGGGTACGAGCAGTACTTC. The encoded protein is CASSLNAGLGYEQYF.